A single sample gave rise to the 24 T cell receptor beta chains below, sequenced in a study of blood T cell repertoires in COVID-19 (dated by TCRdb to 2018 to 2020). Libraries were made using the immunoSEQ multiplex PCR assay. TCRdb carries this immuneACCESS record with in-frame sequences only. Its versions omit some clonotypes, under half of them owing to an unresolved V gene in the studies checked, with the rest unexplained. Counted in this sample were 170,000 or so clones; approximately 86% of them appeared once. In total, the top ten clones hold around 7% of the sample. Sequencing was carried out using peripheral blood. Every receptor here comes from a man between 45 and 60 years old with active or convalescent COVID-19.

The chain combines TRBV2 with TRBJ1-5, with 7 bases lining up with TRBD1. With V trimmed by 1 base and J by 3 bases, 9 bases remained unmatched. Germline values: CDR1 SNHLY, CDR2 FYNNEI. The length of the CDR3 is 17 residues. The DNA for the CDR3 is TGTGCCAGCAGTGAAGTAATAGGGGGCAGACTCAATCAGCCCCAGCATTTT. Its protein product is CASSEVIGGRLNQPQHF.

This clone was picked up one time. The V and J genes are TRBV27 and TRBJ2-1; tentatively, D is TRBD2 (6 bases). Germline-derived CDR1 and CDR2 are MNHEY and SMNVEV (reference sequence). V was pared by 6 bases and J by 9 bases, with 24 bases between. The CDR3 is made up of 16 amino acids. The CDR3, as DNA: TGTGCCAGCAGGCCCTCGGGACTCCCGATGTGGGGTGAGCAGTTCTTC. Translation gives CASRPSGLPMWGEQFF.

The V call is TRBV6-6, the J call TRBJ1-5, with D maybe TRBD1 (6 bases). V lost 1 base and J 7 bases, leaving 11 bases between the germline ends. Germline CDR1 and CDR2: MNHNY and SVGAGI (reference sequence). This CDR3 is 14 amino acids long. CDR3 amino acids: CASSYLGGGQPQHF. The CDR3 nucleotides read TGTGCCAGCAGTTACTTGGGAGGGGGGCAGCCCCAGCATTTT.

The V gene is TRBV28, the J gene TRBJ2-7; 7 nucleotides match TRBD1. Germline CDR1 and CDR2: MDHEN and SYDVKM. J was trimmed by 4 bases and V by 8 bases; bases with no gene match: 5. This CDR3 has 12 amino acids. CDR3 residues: CASGGQPYEQYF. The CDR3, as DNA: TGTGCCAGCGGGGGACAGCCGTACGAGCAGTACTTC.

The DNA for the CDR3 is TGTGCCAGCACGCAACACCGGGACAGGGTCCACGAGCAGTACTTC. This encodes CASTQHRDRVHEQYF. The chain links TRBV6-5 to TRBJ2-7; TRBD1 matches at 9 bases. In germline, CDR1 is MNHEY, CDR2 SVGAGI. This CDR3 region has 15 residues. Trimming at V came to 7 bases and at J to 5 bases, leaving 12 bases not matched to a gene.

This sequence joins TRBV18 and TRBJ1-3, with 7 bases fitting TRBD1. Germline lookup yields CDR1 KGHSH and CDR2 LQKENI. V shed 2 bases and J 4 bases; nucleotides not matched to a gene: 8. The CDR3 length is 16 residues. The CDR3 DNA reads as TGTGCCAGCTCACCAGGATACAGGGGAAAGGGAAACACCATATATTTT. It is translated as CASSPGYRGKGNTIYF.

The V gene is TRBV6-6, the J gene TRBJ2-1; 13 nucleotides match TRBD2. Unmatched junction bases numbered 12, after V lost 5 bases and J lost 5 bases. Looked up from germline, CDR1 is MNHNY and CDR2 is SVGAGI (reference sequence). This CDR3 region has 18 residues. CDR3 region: CASSHTKVGTSGNNEQFF. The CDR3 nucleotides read TGTGCCAGCAGTCACACTAAGGTGGGGACTAGCGGGAACAATGAGCAGTTCTTC.

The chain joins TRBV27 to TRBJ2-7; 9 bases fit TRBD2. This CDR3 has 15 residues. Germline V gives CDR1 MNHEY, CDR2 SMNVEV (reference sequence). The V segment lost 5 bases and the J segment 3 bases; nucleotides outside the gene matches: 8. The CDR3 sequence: CASSQIAGDFYEQYF. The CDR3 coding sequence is TGTGCCAGCAGTCAAATAGCGGGGGACTTCTACGAGCAGTACTTC.

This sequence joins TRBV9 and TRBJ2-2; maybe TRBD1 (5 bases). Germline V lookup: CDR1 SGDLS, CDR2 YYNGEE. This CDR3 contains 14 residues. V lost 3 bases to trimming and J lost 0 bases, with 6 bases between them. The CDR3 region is CASSGTPNTGELFF. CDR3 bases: TGTGCCAGCAGCGGGACACCGAACACCGGGGAGCTGTTTTTT. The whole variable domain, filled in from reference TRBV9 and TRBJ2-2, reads DSGVTQTPKHLITATGQRVTLRCSPRSGDLSVYWYQQSLDQGLQFLIQYYNGEERAKGNILERFSAQQFPDLHSELNLSSLELGDSALYFCASSGTPNTGELFFGEGSRLTVL.

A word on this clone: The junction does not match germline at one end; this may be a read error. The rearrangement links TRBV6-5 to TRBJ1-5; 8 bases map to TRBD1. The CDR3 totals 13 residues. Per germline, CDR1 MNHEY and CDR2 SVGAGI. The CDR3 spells CACRTGLNQPQHF. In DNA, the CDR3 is TGTGCCTGCAGGACAGGGCTCAATCAGCCCCAGCATTTT.

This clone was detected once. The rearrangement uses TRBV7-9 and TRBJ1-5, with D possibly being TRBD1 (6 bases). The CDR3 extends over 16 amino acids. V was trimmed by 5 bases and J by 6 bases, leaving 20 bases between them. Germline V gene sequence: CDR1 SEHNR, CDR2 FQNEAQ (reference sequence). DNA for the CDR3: TGTGCCAGCAGCCTCGGGGGGCGGGGTTTAAGTCAGCCCCAGCATTTT. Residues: CASSLGGRGLSQPQHF.

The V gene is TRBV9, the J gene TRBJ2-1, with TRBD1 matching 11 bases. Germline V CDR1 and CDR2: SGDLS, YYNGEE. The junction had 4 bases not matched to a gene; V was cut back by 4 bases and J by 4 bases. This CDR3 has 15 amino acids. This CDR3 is CASSPGQGAYNEQFF. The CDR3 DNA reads TGTGCCAGCAGCCCTGGACAGGGGGCGTACAATGAGCAGTTCTTC.

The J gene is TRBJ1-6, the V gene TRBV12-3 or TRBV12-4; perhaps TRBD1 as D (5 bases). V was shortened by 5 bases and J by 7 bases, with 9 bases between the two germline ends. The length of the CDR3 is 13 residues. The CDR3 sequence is CASSPRQNSPLHF. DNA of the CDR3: TGTGCCAGCAGTCCACGACAGAATTCACCCCTCCACTTT.

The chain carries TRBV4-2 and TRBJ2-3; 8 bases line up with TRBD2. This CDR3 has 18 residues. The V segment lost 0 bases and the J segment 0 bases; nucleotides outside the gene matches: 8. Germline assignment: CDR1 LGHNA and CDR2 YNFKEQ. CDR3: CASSQDPTSAPSTDTQYF. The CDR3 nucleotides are TGTGCCAGCAGCCAAGATCCGACTAGCGCACCTAGCACAGATACGCAGTATTTT.

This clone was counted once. CDR3 sequence reads: CASSLAPGRNEQFF. Here the CDR3 DNA reads TGTGCCAGCAGCTTAGCCCCGGGGAGGAATGAGCAGTTCTTC. The genes are TRBV7-2 and TRBJ2-1; possibly TRBD2 for D (6 bases). The CDR3 spans 14 residues. Deletions cut 0 bases from V and 7 bases from J, with 10 bases between. CDR1 and CDR2 (germline): SGHTA, FQGNSA.

This chain's CDR3 is CASSYLAGGNNEQFF. CDR3 nucleotide sequence: TGCGCCAGCAGCTATCTAGCGGGGGGCAACAATGAGCAGTTCTTC. The rearrangement joins TRBV5-1 to TRBJ2-1, with 11 bases lining up with TRBD2. The trim removed 3 bases at V and 5 bases at J, leaving 4 bases unmatched. The CDR3 consists of 15 residues. Looked up from germline, CDR1 is SGHRS and CDR2 is YFSETQ.

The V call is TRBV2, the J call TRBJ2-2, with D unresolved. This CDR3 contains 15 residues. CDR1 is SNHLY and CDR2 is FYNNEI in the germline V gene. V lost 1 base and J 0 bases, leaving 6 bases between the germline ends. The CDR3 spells CASSEGHSNTGELFF. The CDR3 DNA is TGTGCCAGCAGTGAAGGACACTCGAACACCGGGGAGCTGTTTTTT.

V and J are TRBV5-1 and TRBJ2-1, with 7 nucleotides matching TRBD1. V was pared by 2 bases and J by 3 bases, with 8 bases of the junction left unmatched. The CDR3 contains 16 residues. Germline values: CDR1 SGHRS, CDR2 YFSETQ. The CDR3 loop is CASSFALTGIYNEQFF. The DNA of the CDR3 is TGCGCCAGCAGCTTCGCCTTGACAGGGATCTACAATGAGCAGTTCTTC.

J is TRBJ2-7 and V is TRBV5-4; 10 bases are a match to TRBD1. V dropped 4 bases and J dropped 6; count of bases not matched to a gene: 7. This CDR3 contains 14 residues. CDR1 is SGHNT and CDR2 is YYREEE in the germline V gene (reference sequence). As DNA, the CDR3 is TGTGCCAGCAGCCTGGGACAGGGGTTCTTCGAGCAGTACTTC. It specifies CASSLGQGFFEQYF.

DNA of the CDR3: TGTGCCAGCGCGACAGGGGCAAGTGTCGAAAAACTGTTTTTT. As protein: CASATGASVEKLFF. The chain couples TRBV6-5 to TRBJ1-4; 8 nucleotides agree with TRBD1. Germline CDR1 reads MNHEY; CDR2 reads SVGAGI. The CDR3 sequence is 14 residues long. V was pared by 8 bases and J by 8 bases, with 10 bases of the junction left unmatched.

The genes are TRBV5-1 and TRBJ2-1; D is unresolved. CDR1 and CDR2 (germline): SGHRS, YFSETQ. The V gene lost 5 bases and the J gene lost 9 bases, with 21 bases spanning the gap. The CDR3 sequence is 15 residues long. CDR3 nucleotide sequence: TGCGCCAGCAGTTTCGACGGCGCCGACCCGGGTGAGCAGTTCTTC. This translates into CASSFDGADPGEQFF.

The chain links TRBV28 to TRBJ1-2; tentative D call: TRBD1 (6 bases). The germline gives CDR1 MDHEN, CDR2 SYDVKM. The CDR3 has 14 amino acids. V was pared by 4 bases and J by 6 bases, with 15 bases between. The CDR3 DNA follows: TGTGCCAGCAGTTCCTCGGGAAGGACAGATGGCTACACCTTC. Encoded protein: CASSSSGRTDGYTF.

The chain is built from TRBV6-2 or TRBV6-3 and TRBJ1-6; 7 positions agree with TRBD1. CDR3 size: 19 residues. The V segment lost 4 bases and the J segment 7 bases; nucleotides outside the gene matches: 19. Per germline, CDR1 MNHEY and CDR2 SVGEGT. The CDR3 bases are TGTGCCAGCAGTTCACACCGGGACAGTGCCCACACTATGAATTCACCCCTCCACTTT. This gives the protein CASSSHRDSAHTMNSPLHF.

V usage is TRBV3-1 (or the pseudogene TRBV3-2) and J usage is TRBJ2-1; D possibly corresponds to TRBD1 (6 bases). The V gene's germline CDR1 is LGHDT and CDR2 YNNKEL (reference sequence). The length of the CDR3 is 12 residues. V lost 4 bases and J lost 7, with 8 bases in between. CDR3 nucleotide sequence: TGTGCCAGCAGCCCGACAGGTAATGAGCAGTTCTTC. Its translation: CASSPTGNEQFF.